This T cell receptor (beta chain) was profiled in a study of HIV-infected patients and healthy controls. Study-wide points: HIV-infected repertoires had significantly higher mean Gini indices than controls, possibly reflecting oligoclonality. A major limitation was that merely sixteen HIV-infected individuals were processed.

Roughly three months, about 14 weeks, into antiretroviral therapy, follow-up blood was collected. Whole blood was used without fractionation, so all unsorted peripheral T cells were included. This clonotype was detected many times. The target antigen is unknown. cDNA was made from 500 ng RNA using alpha and beta constant primers. Each of the alpha and beta chains got its own library through chain-specific third strand synthesis with indices. A 12-nucleotide barcode per molecule came from two concatenated random hexamers added pre-amplification. Each CDR3 protein is one row after TCRdb ran MiXCR on the 5' RACE reads. The sample carries fewer than 20,000 distinct CDR3 sequences, about 8.5% recorded once. This CDR3 has 12 residues. Trimming shortened V by 10 bases and J by 12 bases, and 19 bases separated the two germline ends. Looked up from germline, CDR1 is SGHDN and CDR2 is FVKESK.

The input for sequencing was blood, taken during antiretroviral therapy. The clonotype was recovered from an adult with HIV infection. The V gene is TRBV14, the J gene TRBJ2-1; D may be TRBD1 (5 bases). The CDR3 reads CATQPLGPLQFF. The DNA for the CDR3 is TGTGCCACCCAACCCTTGGGGCCTTTGCAGTTCTTC.